The T cell receptor beta chain under discussion was sequenced for a study of vaccination effects on CD4 cells after COVID-19. Study-wide background: Sequencing was preceded by expansion of antigen-specific CD4+ T cells with viral peptide pools in the ViraFEST assay. Study-wide points: Relatively few convalescent patients took part in the study, which had no early post-infection timepoints. Late post-vaccination, clones induced by infection and those induced by vaccine underwent marked clonal contraction.

A remark on this clone: Its antigen remains unidentified.

The culture ran for roughly ten days, and then CD4+ T cells were isolated. Each culture had half its medium swapped for IL-2 medium on days 3 and 7. There are 14 residues in the CDR3. Per the germline V gene, CDR1 is SGHRS and CDR2 is YFSETQ. Trimming stripped 0 bases from V and 1 base from J, with 7 bases between. Profiled with immunoSEQ multiplex PCR; TCRdb holds only in-frame clones, not every one. The sample has approximately 46,000 clones; roughly 72% are singletons. The receptor comes from a human donor who had a prior SARS-CoV-2 infection. This specimen was CD4+ T cells from PBMCs cultured without peptide, taken before COVID-19 vaccination. J is TRBJ1-1 and V is TRBV5-1; D uncertain. This CDR3 is CASSLVPGNTEAFF. Here the CDR3 DNA reads TGCGCCAGCAGCTTGGTCCCCGGGAACACTGAAGCTTTCTTT. Looking up the rest from reference TRBV5-1 and TRBJ1-1 gives the full variable domain: KAGVTQTPRYLIKTRGQQVTLSCSPISGHRSVSWYQQTPGQGLQFLFEYFSETQRNKGNFPGRFSGRQFSNSRSEMNVSTLELGDSALYLCASSLVPGNTEAFFGQGTRLTVV.